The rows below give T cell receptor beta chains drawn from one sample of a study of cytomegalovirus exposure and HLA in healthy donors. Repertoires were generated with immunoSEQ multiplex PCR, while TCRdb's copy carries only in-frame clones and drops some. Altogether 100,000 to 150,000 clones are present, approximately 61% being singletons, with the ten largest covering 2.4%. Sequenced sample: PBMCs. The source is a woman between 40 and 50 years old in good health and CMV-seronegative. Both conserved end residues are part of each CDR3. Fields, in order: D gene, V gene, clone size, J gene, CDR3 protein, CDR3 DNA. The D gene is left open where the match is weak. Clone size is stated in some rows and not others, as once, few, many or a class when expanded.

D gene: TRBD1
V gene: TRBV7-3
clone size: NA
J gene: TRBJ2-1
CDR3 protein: CASRPGQGDEQFF
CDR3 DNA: TGTGCCAGCAGACCGGGACAGGGGGATGAGCAGTTCTTC

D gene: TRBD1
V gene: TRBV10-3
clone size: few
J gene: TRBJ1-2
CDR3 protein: CAISESLGQGGGYTF
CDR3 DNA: TGTGCCATCAGTGAGTCCCTGGGACAGGGAGGTGGCTACACCTTC

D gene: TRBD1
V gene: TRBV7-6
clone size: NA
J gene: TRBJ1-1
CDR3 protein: CASSSRDRVITEAFF
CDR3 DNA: TGTGCCAGCAGCAGCCGGGACAGGGTGATCACTGAAGCTTTCTTT

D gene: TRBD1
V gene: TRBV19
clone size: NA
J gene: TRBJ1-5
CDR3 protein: CASSAGTGGNQPQHF
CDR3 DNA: TGTGCCAGTAGCGCCGGGACAGGGGGAAATCAGCCCCAGCATTTT

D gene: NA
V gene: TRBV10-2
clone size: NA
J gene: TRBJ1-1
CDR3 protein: CASRARVSDTEAFF
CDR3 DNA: TGCGCCAGCAGGGCGAGGGTGTCAGACACTGAAGCTTTCTTT

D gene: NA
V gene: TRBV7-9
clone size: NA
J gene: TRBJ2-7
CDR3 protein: CASSRGQNEQYF
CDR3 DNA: TGTGCCAGCAGCCGAGGACAGAACGAGCAGTACTTC

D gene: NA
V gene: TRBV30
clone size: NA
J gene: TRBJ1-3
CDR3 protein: CAWSVQRTAGNTIYF
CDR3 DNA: TGTGCCTGGAGTGTACAAAGGACTGCAGGAAACACCATATATTTT

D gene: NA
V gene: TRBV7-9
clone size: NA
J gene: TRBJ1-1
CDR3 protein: CASSLAAGDTEAFF
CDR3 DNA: TGTGCCAGCAGCTTAGCGGCCGGGGACACTGAAGCTTTCTTT

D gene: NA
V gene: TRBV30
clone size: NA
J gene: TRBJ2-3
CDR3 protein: CAWSVDRTDRILVDTQYF
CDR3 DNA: TGTGCCTGGAGTGTCGACCGAACCGACAGGATTCTAGTAGATACGCAGTATTTT

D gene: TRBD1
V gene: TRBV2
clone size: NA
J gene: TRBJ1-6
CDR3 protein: CASSPAYRGRRRDSPLHF
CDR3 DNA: TGTGCCAGCAGTCCCGCTTACAGGGGGCGGCGACGGGATTCACCCCTCCACTTT

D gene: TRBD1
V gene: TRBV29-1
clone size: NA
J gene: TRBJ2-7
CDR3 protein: CSVRQGSSYEQYF
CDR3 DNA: TGCAGCGTTCGACAGGGGTCCTCCTACGAGCAGTACTTC

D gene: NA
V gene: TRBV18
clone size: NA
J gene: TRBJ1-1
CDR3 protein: CASSPQGEGTEAFF
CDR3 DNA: TGTGCCAGCTCACCACAGGGAGAAGGGACTGAAGCTTTCTTT

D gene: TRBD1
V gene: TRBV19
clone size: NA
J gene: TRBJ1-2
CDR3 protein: CASSEGARGYTF
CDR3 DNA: TGTGCCAGTAGCGAGGGGGCGCGAGGCTACACCTTC

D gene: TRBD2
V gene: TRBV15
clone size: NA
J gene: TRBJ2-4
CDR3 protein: CATGLAGGPVAKNIQYF
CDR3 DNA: TGTGCCACCGGACTAGCGGGGGGCCCTGTGGCCAAAAACATTCAGTACTTC

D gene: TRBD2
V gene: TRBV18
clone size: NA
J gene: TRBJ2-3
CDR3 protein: CASSPPGGDTQYF
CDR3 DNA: TGTGCCAGCTCACCGCCGGGGGGAGATACGCAGTATTTT

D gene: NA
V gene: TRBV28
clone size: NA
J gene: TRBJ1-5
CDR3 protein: CASSLRFSNQPQHF
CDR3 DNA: TGTGCCAGCAGTTTGAGGTTTAGCAATCAGCCCCAGCATTTT

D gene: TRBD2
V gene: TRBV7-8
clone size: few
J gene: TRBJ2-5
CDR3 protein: CASSFSVASGGAVKTQYF
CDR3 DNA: TGTGCCAGCAGCTTTAGCGTGGCTAGCGGGGGGGCCGTTAAGACCCAGTACTTC

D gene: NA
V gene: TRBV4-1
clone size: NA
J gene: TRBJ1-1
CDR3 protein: CASSQAPGSGTEAFF
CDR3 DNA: TGCGCCAGCAGCCAAGCCCCGGGGTCGGGCACTGAAGCTTTCTTT

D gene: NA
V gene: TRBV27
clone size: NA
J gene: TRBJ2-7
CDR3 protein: CASSLRGQGLRAYEQYF
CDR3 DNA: TGTGCCAGCAGTTTAAGGGGCCAGGGGTTGAGGGCCTACGAGCAGTACTTC

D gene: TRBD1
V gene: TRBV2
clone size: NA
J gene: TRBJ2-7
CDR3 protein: CASSRQGYEQYF
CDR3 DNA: TGTGCCAGCAGCCGACAGGGCTACGAGCAGTACTTC

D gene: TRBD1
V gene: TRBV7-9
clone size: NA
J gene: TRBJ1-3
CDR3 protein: CASSLGHGTGAGNTIYF
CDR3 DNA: TGTGCCAGCAGCTTAGGCCATGGGACAGGGGCTGGAAACACCATATATTTT

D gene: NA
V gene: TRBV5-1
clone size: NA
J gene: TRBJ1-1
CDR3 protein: CASSLGYAGAGYTEAFF
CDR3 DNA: TGCGCCAGCAGCTTGGGCTATGCAGGGGCCGGATACACTGAAGCTTTCTTT

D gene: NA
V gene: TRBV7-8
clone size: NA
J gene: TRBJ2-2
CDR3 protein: CASSLGPGELFF
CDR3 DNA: TGTGCCAGCAGCTTGGGGCCCGGGGAGCTGTTTTTT

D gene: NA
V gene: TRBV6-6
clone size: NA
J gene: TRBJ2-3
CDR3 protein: CASSYLAELRDTQYF
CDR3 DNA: TGTGCCAGCAGTTACTTGGCGGAACTGAGGGATACGCAGTATTTT

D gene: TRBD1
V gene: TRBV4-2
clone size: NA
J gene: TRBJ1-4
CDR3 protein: CASSQEHYVTGNEKLFF
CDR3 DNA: TGTGCCAGCAGCCAAGAACATTATGTGACAGGGAACGAAAAACTGTTTTTT

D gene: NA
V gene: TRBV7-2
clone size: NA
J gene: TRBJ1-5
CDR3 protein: CASSLVSEVNQPQHF
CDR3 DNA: TGTGCCAGCAGCTTAGTCTCAGAAGTTAATCAGCCCCAGCATTTT

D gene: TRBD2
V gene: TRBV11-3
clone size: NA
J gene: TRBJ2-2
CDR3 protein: CASNAGEPPNTGELFF
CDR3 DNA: TGTGCCAGCAATGCGGGGGAACCTCCGAACACCGGGGAGCTGTTTTTT

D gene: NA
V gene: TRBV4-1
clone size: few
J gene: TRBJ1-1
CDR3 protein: CASSQALHGLGRNTEAFF
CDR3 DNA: TGCGCCAGCAGCCAAGCCCTTCACGGGTTGGGGAGGAACACTGAAGCTTTCTTT

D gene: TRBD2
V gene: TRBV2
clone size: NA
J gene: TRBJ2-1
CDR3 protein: CASSEAGGTYNEQFF
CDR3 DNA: TGTGCCAGCAGTGAGGCGGGGGGCACCTACAATGAGCAGTTCTTC

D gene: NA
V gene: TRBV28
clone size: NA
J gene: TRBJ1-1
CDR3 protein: CASRSKYGRGRKNTEAFF
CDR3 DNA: TGTGCCAGCAGGAGCAAGTATGGGCGAGGGAGGAAGAACACTGAAGCTTTCTTT

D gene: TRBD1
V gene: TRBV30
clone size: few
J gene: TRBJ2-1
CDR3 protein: CAWRTGGFEQFF
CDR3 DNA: TGTGCCTGGAGAACAGGGGGATTTGAGCAGTTCTTC

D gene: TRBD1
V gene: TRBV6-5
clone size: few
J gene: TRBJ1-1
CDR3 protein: CASRLQGRAFF
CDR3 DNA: TGTGCCAGCAGATTACAGGGGCGGGCTTTCTTT

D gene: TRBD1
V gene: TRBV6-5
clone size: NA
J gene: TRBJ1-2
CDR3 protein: CASSPGTGLGYTF
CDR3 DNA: TGTGCCAGCAGCCCCGGGACAGGCCTTGGCTACACCTTC

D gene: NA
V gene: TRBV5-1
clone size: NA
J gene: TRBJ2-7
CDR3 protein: CASSPGQREQYF
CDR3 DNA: TGCGCCAGCAGCCCTGGACAGCGCGAGCAGTACTTC

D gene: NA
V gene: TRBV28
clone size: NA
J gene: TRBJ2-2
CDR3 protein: CASSFVFGQGLNTGELFF
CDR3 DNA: TGTGCCAGCAGTTTTGTTTTTGGTCAGGGGCTGAACACCGGGGAGCTGTTTTTT

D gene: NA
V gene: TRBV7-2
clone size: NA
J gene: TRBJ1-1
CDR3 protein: CASSLGQVNTEAFF
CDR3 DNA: TGTGCCAGCAGCCTGGGACAAGTGAACACTGAAGCTTTCTTT

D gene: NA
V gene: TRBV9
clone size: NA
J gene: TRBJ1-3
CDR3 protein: CASSVDGVGVTIYF
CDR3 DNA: TGTGCCAGCAGCGTAGATGGCGTAGGAGTAACCATATATTTT

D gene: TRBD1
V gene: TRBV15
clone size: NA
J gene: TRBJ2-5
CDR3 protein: CATSRTGGSGETQYF
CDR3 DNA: TGTGCCACCAGCCGGACAGGGGGATCGGGAGAGACCCAGTACTTC

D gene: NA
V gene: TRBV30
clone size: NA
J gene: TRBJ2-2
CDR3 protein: CAWSGPGSPPNTGELFF
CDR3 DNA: TGTGCCTGGAGTGGGCCGGGGAGTCCGCCGAACACCGGGGAGCTGTTTTTT

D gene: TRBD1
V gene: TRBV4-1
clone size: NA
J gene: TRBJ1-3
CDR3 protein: CASSQVPGQGIYTIYF
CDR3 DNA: TGCGCCAGCAGCCAAGTCCCGGGACAGGGAATATACACCATATATTTT

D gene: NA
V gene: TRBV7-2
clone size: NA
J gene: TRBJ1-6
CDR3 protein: CASSLPRGRGFSPLHF
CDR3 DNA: TGTGCCAGCAGCTTACCACGGGGCAGGGGTTTTTCACCCCTCCACTTT

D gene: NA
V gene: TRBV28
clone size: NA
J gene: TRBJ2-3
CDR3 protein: CASTLMGADTDTQYF
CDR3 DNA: TGTGCCAGCACCCTGATGGGGGCAGACACAGATACGCAGTATTTT

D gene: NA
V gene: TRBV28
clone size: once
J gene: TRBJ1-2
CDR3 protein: CASSSLRGYGYTF
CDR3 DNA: TGTGCCAGCAGTTCGTTAAGAGGCTATGGCTACACCTTC

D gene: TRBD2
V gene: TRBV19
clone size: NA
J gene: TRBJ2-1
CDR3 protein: CASSSSGSSYNEQFF
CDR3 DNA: TGTGCCAGTAGTTCAAGCGGGAGCTCCTACAATGAGCAGTTCTTC

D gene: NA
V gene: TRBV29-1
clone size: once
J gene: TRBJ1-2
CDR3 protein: CSDGGWGGYTF
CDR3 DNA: TGCAGCGACGGGGGGTGGGGTGGCTACACCTTC